This TCR beta chain stems from a study of cytomegalovirus exposure and HLA in healthy donors. Findings and limits, study-wide: It was reported that TCR beta sequences correctly inferred the HLA-A and HLA-B alleles for most subjects. What a later analysis showed was that several of the most significant clusters appeared linked to common viral pathogens. Under in vitro conditions, a few CMV-associated chains were confirmed as specific for CMV antigens.

This PCR relied on a set of 60 Vbeta primers and 13 Jbeta primers. The data were produced by immunoSEQ multiplex PCR, yet TCRdb's version contains in-frame clones alone and is incomplete. The table includes 150,000 to 200,000 clones, roughly 80% detected once. The CDR3 spans 17 residues. Looked up from germline, CDR1 is LNHDA and CDR2 is SQIVND (reference sequence). Remarks on this clone: As yet, its antigen is unknown. A read error may account for a junction end that differs from germline.

The V call is TRBV19, the J call TRBJ2-2; possibly TRBD1 for D (6 bases). This clonotype originated in a male donor in good health and CMV-seronegative. The sample taken for sequencing was PBMCs. CDR3 in amino acids: CASSTTWTASYTGELLF. CDR3 nucleotide sequence: TGTGCCAGTAGCACTACGTGGACAGCTTCTTACACCGGGGAGCTGCTTTTT.